Presented here are 13 T cell receptor beta chains from one specimen sequenced in a study of blood T cells in healthy people across ages. PCR was performed a second time for about 6 to 12 cycles using a sample-barcoded 5' primer and a J-beta primer mix. TCRdb recomputed calls from the 5' RACE reads with MiXCR, one row per CDR3 protein. The data hold approximately 1.5 million distinct CDR3 sequences, with roughly 30% observed a single time. The sequenced sample was blood. Source of these receptors: a woman aged 25 to 39 in good health.

This clonotype was seen a few times. This rearrangement joins TRBV6-2 or TRBV6-3 to TRBJ2-1; 7 bases are a match to TRBD1. Trimming at V came to 2 bases and at J to 2 bases, leaving 6 bases not matched to a gene. Per germline, CDR1 MNHEY and CDR2 SVGEGT. The CDR3 length is 16 residues. CDR3 region: CASSYLTQGAYNEQFF. The CDR3 coding sequence is TGTGCCAGCAGTTACCTCACCCAGGGGGCCTACAATGAGCAGTTCTTC.

A note on this clonotype: This CDR3 is missing its conserved last phenylalanine or tryptophan, likely due to a read error. This sequence joins TRBV7-6 and TRBJ2-7; D gene ambiguous. The V gene's germline CDR1 is SGHVS and CDR2 FNYEAQ. The V gene lost 1 base and the J gene lost 3 bases, with 7 bases spanning the gap. CDR3 length: 13 amino acids. The CDR3 loop is CASSLGLDYEQYC. CDR3 DNA sequence: TGTGCCAGCAGCTTAGGCTTAGACTACGAGCAGTACTGC.

This clonotype was observed a few times. This rearrangement joins TRBV12-3 or TRBV12-4 to TRBJ2-5, with TRBD2 matching over 10 bases. The CDR3 sequence is 15 residues long. With 3 bases clipped from V and 7 bases from J, the junction kept 8 bases outside the gene matches. CDR3 in DNA: TGTGCCAGCAGTTTTCCTAGCGGGGGCCGAGGGACCCAGTACTTC. Its translation is CASSFPSGGRGTQYF.

The CDR3 bases are TGCAGTGCCCGCGTCCACGATGGCTACACCTTC. It is translated as CSARVHDGYTF. The chain recombines TRBV20-1 with TRBJ1-2; D remains ambiguous. The CDR3 covers 11 residues. Germline V gives CDR1 DFQATT, CDR2 SNEGSKA (reference sequence). The germline V and J ends were trimmed by 6 bases and 6 bases, with 11 bases remaining between them.

The CDR3 loop is CASSLWQGEKLFF. CDR3 in DNA: TGTGCCAGCAGTTTATGGCAGGGTGAAAAACTGTTTTTT. This chain links TRBV27 with TRBJ1-4; perhaps TRBD1 as D (5 bases). Trimming shortened V by 1 base and J by 7 bases, and 7 bases separated the two germline ends. CDR1 is MNHEY, CDR2 SMNVEV, per germline (reference sequence). The CDR3 is 13 amino acids.

V is TRBV4-1 and J is TRBJ1-1; D is uncertain. V was pared by 4 bases and J by 3 bases, with 9 bases between. The CDR3 spans 13 residues. The germline gives CDR1 MGHRA, CDR2 YSYEKL. The CDR3 DNA sequence: TGCGCCAGCAGCCGAGGCAGCTACACTGAAGCTTTCTTT. Translating it yields CASSRGSYTEAFF.

This clonotype was observed a few times. This chain joins TRBV10-1 and TRBJ2-5, with 9 nucleotides matching TRBD1. This CDR3 has 14 residues. Germline loops: CDR1 WNHNN, CDR2 SYGVQD (reference sequence). The trim removed 4 bases at V and 2 bases at J, leaving 2 bases unmatched. The CDR3 sequence: CASSGGTGQETQYF. CDR3 bases: TGCGCCAGCAGTGGAGGGACAGGGCAAGAGACCCAGTACTTC.

This clonotype was observed a handful of times. The J gene is TRBJ1-5, the V gene TRBV6-1; TRBD1 aligns across 10 bases. The CDR3 runs 14 residues. After removal of 6 bases from V and 6 bases from J, the junction contained 5 bases not matched to a gene. Germline V gives CDR1 MNHNS, CDR2 SASEGT. The CDR3 protein is CASRPRQGAQPQHF. In nucleotides, the CDR3 is TGTGCCAGCAGACCCAGACAGGGGGCTCAGCCCCAGCATTTT.

The chain is built from TRBV6-5 and TRBJ2-5, with 7 bases lining up with TRBD2. Germline loops: CDR1 MNHEY, CDR2 SVGAGI. V lost 6 bases, J lost 6 bases, and 16 bases stayed unmatched. The CDR3 is 16 amino acids. The CDR3 DNA reads TGTGCCAGCAGCCCAAGGGGTAGCGGGTCTTCAAAGACCCAGTACTTC. It yields the protein CASSPRGSGSSKTQYF.

The sample holds a few counts of this clonotype. This chain connects TRBV29-1 to TRBJ2-2; TRBD1 matches 10 bases. This CDR3 has 15 amino acids. With V trimmed by 5 bases and J by 3 bases, 6 bases remained unmatched. Germline V gene lookup returns CDR1 SQVTM and CDR2 ANQGSEA. In DNA form, the CDR3 reads TGCAGCGTTAAGGAGGGACAGGGGCACACCGGGGAGCTGTTTTTT. Translation gives CSVKEGQGHTGELFF.

This clonotype was seen only a few times. The V and J genes are TRBV20-1 and TRBJ1-1; a possible D gene is TRBD1 (5 bases). There are 14 residues in the CDR3. V was shortened by 6 bases and J by 3 bases, with 17 bases between the two germline ends. CDR1 and CDR2 (germline): DFQATT, SNEGSKA (reference sequence). CDR3 residues: CSAWAGGLDTEAFF. DNA of the CDR3: TGCAGTGCCTGGGCGGGGGGGTTGGACACTGAAGCTTTCTTT.

The genes are TRBV29-1 and TRBJ1-1, with D hard to call. The germline V gene has CDR1 SQVTM and CDR2 ANQGSEA. The CDR3 consists of 14 residues. V was shortened by 5 bases and J by 4 bases, with 17 bases between the two germline ends. This CDR3 reads CSVSSGKGITEAFF. CDR3 sequence (DNA): TGCAGCGTTTCGTCGGGGAAGGGAATCACTGAAGCTTTCTTT. Based on the CDR3 plus reference TRBV29-1 and TRBJ1-1, the full variable domain is SAVISQKPSRDICQRGTSLTIQCQVDSQVTMMFWYRQQPGQSLTLIATANQGSEATYESGFVIDKFPISRPNLTFSTLTVSNMSPEDSSIYLCSVSSGKGITEAFFGQGTRLTVV.

The chain links TRBV21-1 to TRBJ2-5. TRBV21-1 is recorded as a pseudogene. The CDR3 contains 15 residues. CDR3 DNA: TGTGCCAGCAGCAAAAGGCCTGGTTCCCAAGAGGCCCAGTACTTC. Its protein is CASSKRPGSQEAQYF.